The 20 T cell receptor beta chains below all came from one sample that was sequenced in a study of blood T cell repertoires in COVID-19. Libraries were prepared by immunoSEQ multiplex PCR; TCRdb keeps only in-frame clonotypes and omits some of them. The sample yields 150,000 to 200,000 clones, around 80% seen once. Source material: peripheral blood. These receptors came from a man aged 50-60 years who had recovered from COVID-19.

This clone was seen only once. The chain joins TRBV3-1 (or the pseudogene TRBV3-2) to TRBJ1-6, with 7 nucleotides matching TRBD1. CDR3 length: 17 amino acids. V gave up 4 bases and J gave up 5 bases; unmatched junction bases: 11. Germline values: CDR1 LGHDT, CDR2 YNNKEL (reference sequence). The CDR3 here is CASSREIQGFNNSPLHF. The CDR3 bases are TGTGCCAGCAGCCGAGAAATACAGGGGTTCAATAATTCACCCCTCCACTTT.

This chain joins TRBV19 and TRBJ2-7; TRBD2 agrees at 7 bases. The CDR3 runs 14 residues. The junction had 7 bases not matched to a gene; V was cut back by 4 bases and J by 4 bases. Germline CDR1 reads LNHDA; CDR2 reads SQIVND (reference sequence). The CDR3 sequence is CASSSGSGFYEQYF. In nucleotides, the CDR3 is TGTGCCAGTAGTAGCGGGAGCGGTTTTTACGAGCAGTACTTC. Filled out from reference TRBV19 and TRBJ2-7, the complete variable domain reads DGGITQSPKYLFRKEGQNVTLSCEQNLNHDAMYWYRQDPGQGLRLIYYSQIVNDFQKGDIAEGYSVSREKKESFPLTVTSAQKNPTAFYLCASSSGSGFYEQYFGPGTRLTVT.

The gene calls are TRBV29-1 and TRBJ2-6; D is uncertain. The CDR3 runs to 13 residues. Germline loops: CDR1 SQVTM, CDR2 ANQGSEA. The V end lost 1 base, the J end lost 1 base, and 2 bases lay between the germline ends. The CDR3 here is CSVEVSGANVLTF. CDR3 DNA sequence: TGCAGCGTTGAAGTATCTGGGGCCAACGTCCTGACTTTC.

Here the CDR3 reads CASSKERTCGCANTGELFF. The CDR3 region has the DNA TGTGCCAGCAGCAAAGAACGGACTTGCGGGTGCGCGAACACCGGGGAGCTGTTTTTT. The J gene is TRBJ2-2, the V gene TRBV21-1; the D segment call TRBD2 is taken from the table without a DNA check. TRBV21-1 has pseudogene status. The CDR3 runs 19 residues.

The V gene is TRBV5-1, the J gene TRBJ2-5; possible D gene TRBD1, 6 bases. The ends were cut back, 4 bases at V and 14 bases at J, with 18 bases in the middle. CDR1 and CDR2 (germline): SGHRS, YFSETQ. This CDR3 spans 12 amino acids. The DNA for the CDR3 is TGCGCCAGCAGCCCTCCGGACAGACCGTTATACTTC. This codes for CASSPPDRPLYF. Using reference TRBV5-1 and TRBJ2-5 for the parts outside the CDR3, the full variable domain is KAGVTQTPRYLIKTRGQQVTLSCSPISGHRSVSWYQQTPGQGLQFLFEYFSETQRNKGNFPGRFSGRQFSNSRSEMNVSTLELGDSALYLCASSPPDRPLYFGPGTRLLVL.

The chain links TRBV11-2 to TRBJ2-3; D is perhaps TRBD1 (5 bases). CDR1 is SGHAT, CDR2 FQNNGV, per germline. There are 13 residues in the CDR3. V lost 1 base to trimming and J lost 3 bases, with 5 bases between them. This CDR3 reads CASSLAGTDTQYF. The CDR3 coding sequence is TGTGCCAGCAGCTTAGCAGGGACAGATACGCAGTATTTT.

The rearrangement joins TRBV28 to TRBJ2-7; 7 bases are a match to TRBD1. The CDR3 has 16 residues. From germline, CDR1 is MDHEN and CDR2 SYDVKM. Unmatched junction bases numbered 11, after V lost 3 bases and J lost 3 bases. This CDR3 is CASSFARDRVDYEQYF. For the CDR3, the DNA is TGTGCCAGCAGTTTCGCCCGAGACAGGGTTGACTACGAGCAGTACTTC.

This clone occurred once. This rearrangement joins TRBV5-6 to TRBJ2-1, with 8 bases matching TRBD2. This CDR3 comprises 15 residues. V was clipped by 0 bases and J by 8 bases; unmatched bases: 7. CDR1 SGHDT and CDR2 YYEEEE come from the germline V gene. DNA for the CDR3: TGTGCCAGCAGCTTGGAAAGAGTCGGGGGGGATGAGCAGTTCTTC. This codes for CASSLERVGGDEQFF.

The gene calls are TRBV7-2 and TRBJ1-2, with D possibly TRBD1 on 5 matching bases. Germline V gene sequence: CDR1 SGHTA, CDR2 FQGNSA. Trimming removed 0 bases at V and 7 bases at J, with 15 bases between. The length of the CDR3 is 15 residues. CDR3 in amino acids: CASSLAGRDRGGYTF. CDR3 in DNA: TGTGCCAGCAGCTTAGCCGGGAGGGACCGGGGTGGCTACACCTTC.

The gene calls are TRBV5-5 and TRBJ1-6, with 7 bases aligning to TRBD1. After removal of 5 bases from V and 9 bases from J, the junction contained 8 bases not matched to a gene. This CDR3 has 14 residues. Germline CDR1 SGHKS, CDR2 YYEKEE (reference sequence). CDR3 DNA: TGTGCCAGCAGTTGGGGACAGAGCGGTTCACCCCTCCACTTT. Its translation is CASSWGQSGSPLHF.

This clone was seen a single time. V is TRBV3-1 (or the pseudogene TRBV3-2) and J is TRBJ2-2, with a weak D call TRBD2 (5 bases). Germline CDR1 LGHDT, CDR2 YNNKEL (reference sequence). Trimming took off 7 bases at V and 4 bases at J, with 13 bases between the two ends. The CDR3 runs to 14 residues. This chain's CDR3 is CASTPSGVTGELFF. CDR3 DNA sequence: TGTGCCAGCACCCCCAGCGGAGTCACCGGGGAGCTGTTTTTT.

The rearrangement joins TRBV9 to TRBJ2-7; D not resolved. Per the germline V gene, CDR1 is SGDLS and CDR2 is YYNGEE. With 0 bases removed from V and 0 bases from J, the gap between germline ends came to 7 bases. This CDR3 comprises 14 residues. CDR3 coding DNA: TGTGCCAGCAGCGTAGGCATGAGCTCCTACGAGCAGTACTTC. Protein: CASSVGMSSYEQYF.

The CDR3 region has the DNA TGTGCCAGCAGCGTAGAACTAGCGGGGGTGGATGAGCAGTTCTTC. Protein: CASSVELAGVDEQFF. This chain joins TRBV9 and TRBJ2-1, with 11 bases that match TRBD2. With 0 bases clipped from V and 8 bases from J, the junction kept 4 bases outside the gene matches. The CDR3 totals 15 residues. Germline CDR1 SGDLS, CDR2 YYNGEE.

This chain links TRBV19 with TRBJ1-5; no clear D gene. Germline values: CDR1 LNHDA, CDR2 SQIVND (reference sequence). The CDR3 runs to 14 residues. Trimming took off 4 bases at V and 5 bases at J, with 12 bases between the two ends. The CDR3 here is CASSTRRSDQPQHF. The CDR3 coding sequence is TGTGCCAGTAGTACGCGACGGAGTGATCAGCCCCAGCATTTT. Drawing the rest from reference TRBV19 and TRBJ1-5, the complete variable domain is DGGITQSPKYLFRKEGQNVTLSCEQNLNHDAMYWYRQDPGQGLRLIYYSQIVNDFQKGDIAEGYSVSREKKESFPLTVTSAQKNPTAFYLCASSTRRSDQPQHFGDGTRLSIL.

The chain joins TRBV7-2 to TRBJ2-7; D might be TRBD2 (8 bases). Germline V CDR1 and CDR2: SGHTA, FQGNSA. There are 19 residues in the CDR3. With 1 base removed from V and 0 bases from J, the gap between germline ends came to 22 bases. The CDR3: CASSLVATGGGWGSYEQYF. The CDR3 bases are TGTGCCAGCAGCTTAGTCGCGACGGGAGGGGGCTGGGGCTCCTACGAGCAGTACTTC.

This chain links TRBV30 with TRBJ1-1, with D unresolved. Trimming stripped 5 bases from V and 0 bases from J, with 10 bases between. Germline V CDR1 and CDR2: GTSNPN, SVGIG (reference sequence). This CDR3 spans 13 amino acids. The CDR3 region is CAWSKSMNTEAFF. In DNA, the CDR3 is TGTGCCTGGTCAAAATCTATGAACACTGAAGCTTTCTTT.

CDR3 region: CAWSVIRGNEQFF. DNA of the CDR3: TGTGCCTGGAGTGTAATTAGGGGGAATGAGCAGTTCTTC. The V gene is TRBV30, the J gene TRBJ2-1; possibly TRBD1 for D (6 bases). The germline V and J ends were trimmed by 0 bases and 7 bases, with 10 bases remaining between them. The CDR3 is 13 residues long. From germline, CDR1 is GTSNPN and CDR2 SVGIG (reference sequence).

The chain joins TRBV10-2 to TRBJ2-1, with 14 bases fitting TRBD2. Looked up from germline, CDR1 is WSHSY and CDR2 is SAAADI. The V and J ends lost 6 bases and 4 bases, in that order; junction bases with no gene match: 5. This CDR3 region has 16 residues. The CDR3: CASRGLAGVGYNEQFF. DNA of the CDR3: TGCGCCAGCAGGGGACTAGCGGGAGTTGGGTACAATGAGCAGTTCTTC.

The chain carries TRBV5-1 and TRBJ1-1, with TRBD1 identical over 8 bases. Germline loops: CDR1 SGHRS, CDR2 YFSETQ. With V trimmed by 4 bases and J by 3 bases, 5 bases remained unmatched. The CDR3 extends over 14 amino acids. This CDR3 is CASSLDRGDTEAFF. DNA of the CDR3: TGCGCCAGCAGCCTAGACAGGGGAGACACTGAAGCTTTCTTT.

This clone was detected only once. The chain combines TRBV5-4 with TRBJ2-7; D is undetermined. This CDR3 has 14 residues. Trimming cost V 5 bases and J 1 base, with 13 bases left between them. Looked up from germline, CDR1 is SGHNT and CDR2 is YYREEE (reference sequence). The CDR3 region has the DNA TGTGCCAGCAGTCAACCGCTGGAGTCCTACGAGCAGTACTTC. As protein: CASSQPLESYEQYF.